This is a list of T cell receptor beta chains from one sample in a study of long-term antiretroviral therapy in people with HIV. Measured with immunoSEQ multiplex PCR; TCRdb has only the in-frame clones, and not every one. The sample lists around 29,000 clones, around 96% occurring once. The starting material was unsorted PBMCs, obtained 6 to 6.5 years after starting antiretroviral therapy. The receptors were gathered from a man younger than 45 with HIV. Each CDR3 is given with its conserved first and last residue. Each record gives: J gene, D gene, V gene, CDR3 DNA, CDR3 protein. A D gene is named only where the DNA matches it firmly.

j_gene: TRBJ2-1
d_gene: TRBD1
v_gene: TRBV7-2
CDR3nt: TGTGCCAGCAGCTCCCCGGGGACAGATGTCTTTGCCGATGAGCAGTTCTTC
CDR3aa: CASSSPGTDVFADEQFF

j_gene: TRBJ2-5
d_gene: .
v_gene: TRBV19
CDR3nt: TGTGCCAGTAGTATGCTGGGGGCCGGGGAGACCCAGTACTTC
CDR3aa: CASSMLGAGETQYF

j_gene: TRBJ1-1
d_gene: .
v_gene: TRBV7-9
CDR3nt: TGTGCCAGCAGCTTAAGGGGGTTCATGAACACTGAAGCTTTCTTT
CDR3aa: CASSLRGFMNTEAFF

j_gene: TRBJ1-1
d_gene: .
v_gene: TRBV5-1
CDR3nt: TGCGCCAGCAGCTTGGGGCAACACGGGGCGGACACTGAAGCTTTCTTT
CDR3aa: CASSLGQHGADTEAFF

j_gene: TRBJ2-1
d_gene: .
v_gene: TRBV30
CDR3nt: TGTGCCTGGAGTCCTACGGGATCGTCCTACAATGAGCAGTTCTTC
CDR3aa: CAWSPTGSSYNEQFF

j_gene: TRBJ2-1
d_gene: .
v_gene: TRBV12-5
CDR3nt: TGTGCTAGTGGTCGGGCTTTGATGGGACTTCCCTACAATGAGCAGTTCTTC
CDR3aa: CASGRALMGLPYNEQFF

j_gene: TRBJ2-5
d_gene: TRBD2
v_gene: TRBV5-1
CDR3nt: TGCGCCAGCAGCCCCGGACTAGCGGGGGGGCGGGGGACCCAGTACTTC
CDR3aa: CASSPGLAGGRGTQYF

j_gene: TRBJ1-2
d_gene: .
v_gene: TRBV6-1
CDR3nt: TGTGCCAGCAGGAGGAGGGGGGAAAACTATGGCTACACCTTC
CDR3aa: CASRRRGENYGYTF

j_gene: TRBJ2-3
d_gene: TRBD1
v_gene: TRBV6-4
CDR3nt: TGTGCCAGCAGTGACGGGGGACAGGGAGGGGATACGCAGTATTTT
CDR3aa: CASSDGGQGGDTQYF

j_gene: TRBJ2-2
d_gene: .
v_gene: TRBV7-8
CDR3nt: TGTGCCAGCAGTTTAGCCGGGGGGCTATACCGGGAAAGGGAGCTGTTTTTT
CDR3aa: CASSLAGGLYRERELFF